This TCR beta chain was captured by sequencing in a study of a mutant IDH1 vaccine in newly diagnosed glioma. Overall study: Vaccinations were initiated 4-6 weeks following radiotherapy alone, or were given together with temozolomide cycles. The sex distribution of treated patients was about 62% male and roughly 40% female, with a mean age of around 43 years.

The CDR3 is 14 amino acids. CDR1 is SGHNT and CDR2 is YYREEE in the germline V gene (reference sequence). V gave up 5 bases and J gave up 7 bases, with 18 bases separating them. Time point meaning: week 11, during vaccination. Doses comprised 300 ug of mutant IDH1 20-mer peptide each, plus topical imiquimod. TCRdb's table, derived via immunoSEQ multiplex PCR, lists solely in-frame clones and lacks some. The sample lists more than 50,000 clones; 89% were seen once. A note on this clone: What it recognizes is unknown.

The chain carries TRBV5-4 and TRBJ1-2; no definite D call. The clonotype comes from a man between 35 and 55 years old with glioma. The starting material was PBMCs, obtained from a glioma patient whose treatment included an IDH1 peptide vaccine. This CDR3 reads CASRPDTTSLGYTF. CDR3 DNA sequence: TGTGCCAGCAGACCAGACACGACGAGTCTTGGCTACACCTTC.